Listed here are 24 T cell receptor beta chains from one sample, sequenced in a study of CD8+ T cells in alopecia areata. CD4, CD8alpha, NKG2D, NKG2ACE and other markers were used to sort pooled cutaneous lymph node cells. Extracted RNA was reverse transcribed, and the resulting cDNA served as sequencing template. The method was immunoSEQ multiplex PCR; TCRdb's version includes in-frame clones alone and lacks a portion of them. There are over 250,000 clones in the sample, none observed a single time. The sequenced sample consisted of CD4+ T cells sorted from a lymph node. The receptor set was obtained from a C3H/HeJ mouse with alopecia areata. The MHC haplotype of this mouse line is H2-k.

This clone was observed a few times. Germline and genes here are mouse. The CDR3 end is not reached by the read, which stops 3 residues before it; the germline J gene fills it in. The chain links TRBV1 to TRBJ1-6; weak D call: TRBD1 (5 bases). TRBJ1-6 is reported as an ORF; its role is uncertain. The CDR3 contains 15 residues. Trimming pared 4 bases from V and 1 base from J, leaving 8 bases between. CDR1 and CDR2 from the germline V gene are NSQYPW and LRSPGD (reference sequence). The CDR3 sequence is CTCSGGHSYNSPLYF. CDR3 DNA, as far as it was read: TGCACCTGCAGTGGAGGACACTCCTATAATTCGCCC.

This clone has just a few counts. Gene and germline names: mouse. The DNA ends 4 residues before the CDR3 does, and the rest of the CDR3 is filled in from the germline J gene. This chain joins TRBV13-3 and TRBJ2-4; no definite D call. The CDR3 covers 13 residues. Looked up from germline, CDR1 is NNHDY and CDR2 is SYVADS. The ends were cut back, 2 bases at V and 0 bases at J, with 4 bases in the middle. CDR3 sequence reads: CASSDQSQNTLYF. The CDR3 DNA, read in part, is TGTGCCAGCAGTGACCAAAGTCAAAAC.

Comment on this clone: The genes are named according to mouse. The CDR3 end lies 4 residues beyond the end of the read and is filled in from the germline J gene. V usage is TRBV19 and J usage is TRBJ2-1; TRBD1 agrees at 9 bases. J gave up 4 bases and V 6 bases, and 5 bases lay outside the gene matches. The CDR3 spans 14 residues. Germline assignment: CDR1 FNHDT and CDR2 SITEND (reference sequence). The sequenced part of the CDR3 DNA is TGTGCCAGCACGGGGACAGGGAGATATGCT. This sequence encodes CASTGTGRYA. The entire CDR3 protein reads CASTGTGRYAEQFF.

Remarks on this clone: Gene and germline names: mouse. The read terminates 4 residues before the CDR3 end, so the remaining end is supplied by the germline J gene. This chain links TRBV17 with TRBJ2-4; 8 bases map to TRBD2. Trimming cost V 11 bases and J 0 bases; bases outside gene matches: 4. The CDR3 runs to 13 residues. Germline loops: CDR1 MNHDT, CDR2 YYDKIL. Partial CDR3 DNA: TGTGCTCTGGGGGGCCCTAGTCAAAAC. Residues: CALGGPSQN. The whole CDR3 sequence reads CALGGPSQNTLYF.

This clone was observed a handful of times. Genes here carry mouse names. The read ends 4 residues before the CDR3 terminus; that terminus is restored from the germline J gene. The chain carries TRBV1 and TRBJ2-1, with TRBD2 matching 12 bases. Per the germline V gene, CDR1 is NSQYPW and CDR2 is LRSPGD (reference sequence). CDR3 length: 15 amino acids. CDR3: CTCSASGTGGAEQFF. Incomplete CDR3 DNA: TGCACCTGCAGTGCCTCCGGGACTGGGGGGGCT.

Only a few counts were recorded for this clone. The genes and germline here are from mouse. The read comes to an end 4 residues before the CDR3 does, leaving the germline J gene to fill in the end. The V gene is TRBV31, the J gene TRBJ2-7; 9 bases are a match to TRBD2. This CDR3 comprises 14 residues. The J segment lost 2 bases and the V segment lost 3 bases, leaving 5 bases of the junction unmatched. The germline V gene has CDR1 GKSSPN and CDR2 SITVG. The CDR3 here is CAWRTTGGAYEQYF. The covered CDR3 bases are TGTGCCTGGAGGACGACTGGGGGCGCCTAT.

Notes on this clone: Mouse gene names and germline throughout. The read stops 4 residues short of the end of the CDR3; the missing end is completed from the germline J gene. The gene calls are TRBV5 and TRBJ2-2; 12 nucleotides align to TRBD1. The CDR3 has 18 residues. With V trimmed by 3 bases and J by 4 bases, 9 bases remained unmatched. Germline CDR1 is LGHNA and CDR2 is YNLKQL (reference sequence). The CDR3 spells CASSHTTGQGAATGQLYF. The sequenced CDR3 bases are TGTGCCAGCAGCCACACCACGGGACAGGGGGCGGCCACCGGG.

Many counts were recorded for this clone. Just one base apart from a much larger clone, this may be a read error. Genes and germline are mouse. From the germline J gene comes the end of the CDR3, since the read stops 4 residues before it. This same CDR3 is encoded by further DNA sequences in the sample. The chain has TRBV13-1 and TRBJ1-1; D not resolved. This CDR3 has 13 amino acids. Germline V gene sequence: CDR1 NSHNY, CDR2 SYGAGN. Trimming stripped 2 bases from V and 0 bases from J, with 5 bases between. This chain's CDR3 is CASSETTNTEVFF. CDR3 DNA (partial): TGTGCCAGCAGTGAGACAACAAACACA.

This clone was observed many times. Here the gene names and germline are mouse. The read ends 4 residues early relative to the CDR3; the germline J gene fills the gap. V and J are TRBV17 and TRBJ2-2; D might be TRBD1 (7 bases). Germline CDR1 MNHDT, CDR2 YYDKIL. V lost 5 bases and J lost 2, with 9 bases in between. This CDR3 spans 14 amino acids. The CDR3 sequence: CASSEGANTGQLYF. CDR3 bases read: TGTGCTAGCAGTGAGGGGGCGAACACCGGG.

This clone was counted only a few times. The gene names here belong to mouse. The DNA ends 4 residues before the CDR3 does, and the rest of the CDR3 is filled in from the germline J gene. This same CDR3 is encoded by further DNA sequences in the sample. The chain links TRBV19 to TRBJ2-3; perhaps TRBD2 as D (7 bases). V lost 5 bases to trimming and J lost 0 bases, with 10 bases between them. This CDR3 contains 14 residues. Germline assignment: CDR1 FNHDT and CDR2 SITEND (reference sequence). The CDR3 DNA, read in part, is TGTGCCAGCAGCCGGGGGGCTAGTGCAGAA. This codes for CASSRGASAE. The CDR3, in full, reads CASSRGASAETLYF.

This clone was seen more than once but under ten times. Here the gene names and germline are mouse. The read gets to within 4 residues of the CDR3 end, and the germline J gene fills in the rest. The V gene is TRBV17, the J gene TRBJ1-1, with TRBD1 identical over 7 bases. CDR1 and CDR2 from the germline V gene are MNHDT and YYDKIL. Trimming took 6 bases from V and 3 from J; bases not matched to a gene: 7. The CDR3 runs to 14 residues. Here the CDR3 reads CASRNRGRDTEVFF. The covered CDR3 bases are TGTGCTAGCAGAAACAGGGGAAGGGACACA.

Comments on this clone: Genes and germline are mouse. The CDR3 end lies 4 residues beyond the end of the read and is filled in from the germline J gene. The chain couples TRBV1 to TRBJ1-1; the D gene is possibly TRBD1 (5 bases). Trimming removed 0 bases from V and 3 bases from J, with 8 bases in between. In germline, CDR1 is NSQYPW, CDR2 LRSPGD (reference sequence). This CDR3 is 14 amino acids long. The chain's CDR3 is CTCSADPRDTEVFF. CDR3 DNA, as far as it was read: TGCACCTGCAGTGCAGATCCCAGGGACACA. The entire variable domain, with the rest obtained from reference TRBV1 and TRBJ1-1, is as follows: VTLLEQNPRWRLVPRGQAVNLRCILKNSQYPWMSWYQQDLQKQLQWLFTLRSPGDKEVKSLPGADYLATRVTDTELRLQVANMSQGRTLYCTCSADPRDTEVFFGKGTRLTVV.

A note on this clone: Gene and germline names: mouse. The read terminates 4 residues ahead of where the CDR3 ends, so the germline J gene completes it. The sample has other DNA sequences that encode this CDR3 too. This chain joins TRBV13-1 and TRBJ2-1; D remains ambiguous. The CDR3 has 13 residues. The V and J ends lost 2 bases and 3 bases respectively, with 6 bases between them. Germline V lookup: CDR1 NSHNY, CDR2 SYGAGN. The part of the CDR3 DNA that was read is TGTGCCAGCAGTGACTCAGGCTATGCT. Its translation is CASSDSGYA. In full, the CDR3 is CASSDSGYAEQFF.

There are a few counts of this clone. Each gene name is a mouse one. The read stops 3 residues short of the end of the CDR3; the missing end is completed from the germline J gene. The gene calls are TRBV13-1 and TRBJ1-6; 9 bases match TRBD1. TRBJ1-6 is recorded as an ORF, its role being uncertain. Looked up from germline, CDR1 is NSHNY and CDR2 is SYGAGN. V shed 1 base, J shed 3 bases, and the junction held 2 bases outside the gene matches. The CDR3 has 16 amino acids. CDR3 bases read: TGTGCCAGCAGTGATTTGACAGGGGGCTATAATTCGCCC. Encoded protein: CASSDLTGGYNSP. The CDR3 as a whole reads CASSDLTGGYNSPLYF.

This clone has a handful of counts. Any gene name here is a mouse gene name. The missing CDR3 end, 4 residues past where the read stops, is filled in from the germline J gene. The genes are TRBV5 and TRBJ2-3; 8 positions agree with TRBD1. The CDR3 covers 18 residues. Germline V CDR1 and CDR2: LGHNA, YNLKQL (reference sequence). V gave up 3 bases and J gave up 3 bases; unmatched junction bases: 14. Partial CDR3 DNA: TGTGCCAGCAGCCAGATCCCAGACAGGGGAGGTAGGGCAGAA. Protein: CASSQIPDRGGRAE. The CDR3, in full, reads CASSQIPDRGGRAETLYF.

This clone turned up a few times. These gene names are mouse names. The CDR3 sequence is CASSDVTGVYEQYF. The CDR3 DNA, read in part, is TGTGCCAGCAGTGATGTAACTGGGGTCTAT. The V gene is TRBV13-3, the J gene TRBJ2-7; 7 bases align to TRBD2. The CDR3 extends 4 residues past the end of the read, so its final part is completed from the germline J gene. The length of the CDR3 is 14 residues. J lost 3 bases, V lost 0 bases, and 3 bases had no gene match. Germline-derived CDR1 and CDR2 are NNHDY and SYVADS.

Regarding this clone: These gene names are mouse names. The read terminates 4 residues before the CDR3 end, so the remaining end is supplied by the germline J gene. This rearrangement joins TRBV17 to TRBJ2-5; D perhaps matches TRBD1 (6 bases). The CDR3 is 13 amino acids. From germline, CDR1 is MNHDT and CDR2 YYDKIL. The CDR3: CASKGAGEDTQYF. The CDR3 DNA, read in part, is TGTGCTAGCAAAGGGGCAGGGGAGGAC.

This clone has a handful of counts. The gene names given are mouse names. The DNA ends 4 residues before the CDR3 does, and the rest of the CDR3 is filled in from the germline J gene. The chain carries TRBV1 and TRBJ1-2, with 8 positions matching TRBD1. CDR3 length equals 14 residues. From germline, CDR1 is NSQYPW and CDR2 LRSPGD (reference sequence). The junction had 3 bases not matched to a gene; V was cut back by 3 bases and J by 3 bases. This CDR3 reads CTCSARGLDSDYTF. The CDR3 bases that were read are TGCACCTGCAGTGCCAGGGGGCTCGACTCC.

This clone was observed a few times. Gene names are the mouse ones. The CDR3 extends 4 residues past the end of the read, so its final part is completed from the germline J gene. The chain couples TRBV1 to TRBJ2-5; TRBD2 agrees at 9 bases. Germline-derived CDR1 and CDR2 are NSQYPW and LRSPGD (reference sequence). The CDR3 totals 14 residues. CDR3 DNA (partial): TGCACCTGCAGTGACACTGGGGGGAAAGAC. Residues: CTCSDTGGKD. The complete CDR3 protein is CTCSDTGGKDTQYF.

In this sample, this clone turned up many times. Genes and germline come from the mouse. The read finishes 4 residues shy of the CDR3 end, and the germline J gene is used to complete it. The V gene is TRBV17, the J gene TRBJ2-2, with a weak D call TRBD1 (6 bases). Germline V CDR1 and CDR2: MNHDT, YYDKIL. The V gene lost 3 bases and the J gene lost 0 bases, with 14 bases spanning the gap. The CDR3 has 17 amino acids. The part of the CDR3 DNA that was read is TGTGCTAGCAGTAGCGCTACCGGGACAACAAACACCGGG. It is translated as CASSSATGTTNTG. The CDR3 as a whole reads CASSSATGTTNTGQLYF.

Regarding this clone: Germline and genes: mouse. The CDR3 end lies 4 residues beyond the end of the read and is filled in from the germline J gene. This chain uses TRBV31 with TRBJ2-3; TRBD1 matches 8 bases. Unmatched junction bases numbered 4, after V lost 0 bases and J lost 2 bases. Germline V gene data show CDR1 as GKSSPN and CDR2 as SITVG. CDR3 length: 15 amino acids. CDR3 bases read: TGTGCCTGGAGTCTAGTGGACAGGGATGCAGAA. This codes for CAWSLVDRDAE. The entire CDR3 sequence reads CAWSLVDRDAETLYF.

Comment on this clone: Mouse germline and gene names are used. The observed sequence ends 4 residues before the CDR3 terminus, with the missing tail filled in from the germline J gene. Other DNA sequences in this sample translate to the same CDR3. The chain has TRBV31 and TRBJ2-7; D is possibly TRBD2 (5 bases). In germline, CDR1 is GKSSPN, CDR2 SITVG. V lost 0 bases, J lost 0 bases, and 6 bases lay in between. CDR3 size: 13 residues. Incomplete CDR3 DNA: TGTGCCTGGAGTCTTGGGGTCTCCTAT. Protein product: CAWSLGVSY. The whole CDR3 sequence is CAWSLGVSYEQYF.

This clone was recorded a few times. Gene names refer to mouse genes. The read comes to an end 4 residues before the CDR3 does, leaving the germline J gene to fill in the end. The chain recombines TRBV13-3 with TRBJ2-3; D is possibly TRBD1 (6 bases). V was cut by 5 bases and J by 0 bases, with 13 bases left in between. The CDR3 runs 15 residues. Germline V gives CDR1 NNHDY, CDR2 SYVADS. The CDR3 region is CASRNSGDSAETLYF. The part of the CDR3 DNA that was read is TGTGCCAGCAGAAACTCAGGGGATAGTGCAGAA.

The sample holds a few counts of this clone. The genes are named according to mouse. The DNA ends 4 residues before the CDR3 does, and the rest of the CDR3 is filled in from the germline J gene. J is TRBJ2-2 and V is TRBV19; 8 bases line up with TRBD2. Germline CDR1 FNHDT, CDR2 SITEND (reference sequence). This CDR3 region has 16 residues. Unmatched junction bases numbered 3, after V lost 2 bases and J lost 0 bases. The covered CDR3 bases are TGTGCCAGCAGTATTAGGGGGGGCGCAAACACCGGG. Translating it yields CASSIRGGANTG. The entire CDR3 sequence reads CASSIRGGANTGQLYF.